This entry is about one TCR beta chain. Its binding antigen is unknown. The record has no base qualities; no much larger clone is one base away. These data are taken from a study of early T cells in non-severe SARS-CoV-2 infection (dated by TCRdb to 2020 to 2022). In terms of the full investigation: Because TCR sequencing was done on bulk RNA from unsorted whole blood, the alpha and beta chains could not be paired.

Set within a cohort of healthcare workers in London, UK, this nested case-control study involved weekly PCR testing of nasopharyngeal swabs along with blood sampling. Healthcare workers were recruited during the week of the UK lockdown, between 23 and 31 March 2020, and followed weekly for up to about 16 weeks. Libraries were made using 5' RACE. Sequencing used a NextSeq 500. In the TCR library protocol, unique molecular identifiers were attached to individual cDNA molecules to correct for PCR bias and sequencing error. Sequencing covered both TCR alpha and beta chains, and within each sample the abundances of alpha and beta sequences were tightly co-correlated. Under the source paper's analysis protocol: Decombinator V4 was used to perform V gene, J gene and CDR3 annotation of TCR sequences. TCRs were defined as expanded if a significant change between any two time points was detected under a Poisson model with p below 0.0001. Abundances of TCRs were expressed as counts per million after normalisation to the total number of TCRs sequenced in each sample. VDJdb, accessed 1 November 2021, was searched for CMV, EBV and SARS-CoV-2 annotated TCRs, with TCRs annotated for multiple antigens excluded. Starting from the raw public reads, TCRdb applied fastp trimming at Q25, assembled clones with MiXCR and retained in-frame beta chains. Rows with one shared CDR3 protein collapse into an entry with the most common genes and DNA. TCRdb's processing, not the authors' own work, is the source of the V and J calls. The sample table shows approximately 70,000 distinct CDR3 sequences, and about 12% are seen once. The top ten hold 15% to 19% of the sample.

What the study reported, not specific to this receptor: VDJdb matching was skewed toward anti-spike CD8 responses, so virus-specific expansions were likely underestimated and private and CD4 specificities were missed.

The sequences come from whole blood, collected at baseline. This receptor was obtained from an adult who was a healthcare worker with PCR-confirmed SARS-CoV-2 infection or an uninfected control (not recorded which). The donor label of this sample is uncertain.

CDR3 loop: CSAIKAGANEQYF. The DNA sequence follows: TGCAGTGCCATCAAGGCGGGAGCTAACGAGCAGTACTTC. The chain is assembled from TRBV20-1 and TRBJ2-7; 7 of the junction bases match TRBD2. The germline V gene (reference sequence) supplies CDR1 DFQATT and CDR2 SNEGSKA. Germline trimming amounts to 6 bases on V and 5 bases on J, with 10 as the count of junction bases outside the gene matches. Reading from cysteine to phenylalanine, the CDR3 counts 13 amino acids. Left in the record is the CDR3 DNA by itself, 39 bases read in frame from the first base.